This T cell receptor (beta chain) was captured by sequencing in a study of blood T cells in healthy people across ages (dated by TCRdb to 2015 to 2017). Background on the whole study: In model experiments, template switching captured roughly one uniquely barcoded TCR beta cDNA molecule for every two T cells. Age-related changes in TCR beta repertoire diversity were measured in the study by deep sequencing normalized with unique cDNA molecular identifiers. Donors were grouped into four age groups: young (average 16 years), middle-aged (39), aged (around 66) and long-lived (just over 80). The study analyzed two additional independent replicas of 1 million unique cDNA reads from the same blood draw for two donors, one aged 18 to 30 and one aged 80 or older.

In regard to this clonotype: The antigen it binds to is not known. One base away there is no much larger clone; base qualities are not given.

The donors were 40 or so Caucasian individuals from Russia, aged roughly 6 to 90 years, who were systemically healthy. Approximately 10 milliliters of peripheral blood were collected from each donor into EDTA-treated Vacutainer tubes. Ficoll-Paque density-gradient centrifugation was used to isolate PBMCs, with at least 7 million obtained per sample. Total RNA, at least 5.5 micrograms per sample, was extracted from PBMCs with Trizol reagent. For every donor, flow cytometry on a PBMC aliquot measured the percentage of naive CD45RAhigh/CD27high T cells. The full study reports these points: Observed TCR beta diversity correlated strongly with the percentage of naive T cells measured by flow cytometry. The long-lived group showed more naive CD4+ T cells, fewer expanded clones and increased TCR diversity than the aged group, suggesting age selection. Observed TCR beta diversity per million T cells fell roughly linearly with age, and a significant reduction was already apparent by age around 40. Because profiling used bulk unsorted PBMCs, naive and antigen-experienced compartments could not be compared conclusively. Total diversity estimates from one million sequenced T cells were considered lower bounds and underestimates. Because donor CMV infection status was unknown, age-related changes in expanded clonotypes were potentially confounded.

Libraries were made using 5' RACE. For sequencing, an Illumina HiSeq 2500 was employed. A second PCR of roughly 7 to 12 cycles was run with a J-beta primer mix and a sample-barcoded 5' primer. A unique molecular identifier was introduced onto each TCR beta cDNA molecule by a template-switch 5' adaptor carrying 12 random nucleotides. Each sample yielded at least 2.5 million CDR3-containing paired-end reads. First-strand cDNA synthesis was performed from all RNA using the Mint cDNA synthesis kit, with priming by a TRBC-specific oligonucleotide. All cDNA was treated with uracil-DNA glycosylase and then went through a first 18-cycle PCR with the universal primers M1SS and BC2_uni_R. Turning to the authors' computational methods: Normalization of each sample was performed by random selection of 1 million high-quality reads, each carrying a distinct molecular identifier. Instead of being binned into consensus sequences, reads that shared molecular identifiers were thrown out. MiTCR, run with a Q25 quality threshold and the strictest error-elimination algorithm, handled CDR3 identification, clonotype clustering and error correction. A nonparametric unseen species model with Euler transformation was used to estimate lower-bound total TCR beta diversity. TCRdb applied fastp at Q25 and MiXCR to the public reads, then kept only in-frame beta chains. Rows matching on CDR3 protein sequence are summarized as one entry with the most common DNA and genes. The V and J calls were determined by TCRdb, not by the authors. Counted in this sample were about 1 million distinct CDR3 sequences; approximately 25% of them appeared once. Around 0.7% of the sample is taken by the ten largest.

Trimming takes 3 bases off V and 2 bases off J; junction bases not matched to a gene: 18. There are 20 amino acids in the CDR3, from cysteine to phenylalanine inclusive. Only CDR3 DNA remains: 60 bases, in frame from the first base. As encoded in the germline V gene, CDR1 is ENHRY while CDR2 is SYGVKD. The same sample was also studied in work on T cells of mothers and their children. Reported in the second study: Donors were nine systemically healthy Caucasian individuals: three mothers and their six children. cDNA synthesis consumed the entire amount of extracted RNA, loaded at around 1.4 ug RNA in each 15 ul reaction. In the second PCR, the M1S primer introduced both the sample barcodes and 2-4 random nucleotides. Over 8.5 million TCR beta CDR3 reads were obtained for each mother, and 2.7 million or so reads were obtained for each child. TCR recombination output is similarly shaped by thymic selection in related and unrelated pairs, with a minor effect exerted by inherited differences. Normalized repertoire overlap was always slightly but never significantly higher in related than unrelated mother-child pairs. No persistent microchimeric T cell clones were found, with a detection sensitivity of approximately 95 clones per million clonotypes. Deep NGS was used in the study to compare the TCR beta repertoires of mothers and children and to look for features that separate related mother-child pairs from unrelated individuals. Mothers averaged about 40 +/- 4 years of age and children averaged around 11 +/- 4 years. Libraries were sequenced on Illumina HiSeq 2000 with 100+100 nt paired-end reads after adapter ligation with NEBNext reagents. To prevent cross-contamination, the mother and child libraries were prepared a month apart and were sequenced in separate runs. For each donor, somewhere between roughly 500,000 and 2,100,000 distinct TCR beta clonotypes were identified. Naive TCR beta clonotypes were estimated from low-frequency clonotypes matched to each donor's FACS-determined naive share, without sorting.

This TCR came from a girl aged 2 to 10 in good health. This sequence uses TRBV10-3 and TRBJ2-1; 8 middle bases align to TRBD2. The specimen was blood. The encoded CDR3 is CAISDLLSKRGPKAYNEQFF. The DNA is as follows: TGTGCCATCAGTGATTTGCTTAGTAAGCGGGGGCCCAAAGCCTACAATGAGCAGTTCTTC.